The clone carrying this T cell receptor (beta chain) showed up just once. The antigen is not known. This specimen belongs to a study of cytomegalovirus exposure and HLA in healthy donors. Broader study findings: As immune exposure information, only CMV serostatus was available. Earlier analysis yielded a pattern in which most TCR beta V segments were productive about 90% or about 30% of the time.

In the PCR, 60 Vbeta and 13 Jbeta primers were used. Per the study methods: Later analysis identified around 85 million unique TCR beta chains, approximately 11 million shared. Only in-frame clones appear in the TCRdb table, and some are missing; sequencing was by immunoSEQ multiplex PCR. Clonal size and the V and J genes are those of that table, whereas D and trimming came from the DNA. The data show 100,000 or so clones, approximately 80% seen once. The sequenced sample consisted of PBMCs. This TCR was sampled from a female donor in good health and CMV-seropositive.

The CDR3 reads CASSETGGAQGETQYF. In DNA form, the CDR3 reads TGTGCCAGCAGTGAGACGGGGGGCGCTCAGGGAGAGACCCAGTACTTC. The rearrangement links TRBV2 to TRBJ2-5; weak D call: TRBD2 (7 bases). The germline CDR1 and CDR2 sequences are SNHLY and FYNNEI. CDR3 length equals 16 residues. Trimming stripped 3 bases from V and 4 bases from J, with 18 bases between.